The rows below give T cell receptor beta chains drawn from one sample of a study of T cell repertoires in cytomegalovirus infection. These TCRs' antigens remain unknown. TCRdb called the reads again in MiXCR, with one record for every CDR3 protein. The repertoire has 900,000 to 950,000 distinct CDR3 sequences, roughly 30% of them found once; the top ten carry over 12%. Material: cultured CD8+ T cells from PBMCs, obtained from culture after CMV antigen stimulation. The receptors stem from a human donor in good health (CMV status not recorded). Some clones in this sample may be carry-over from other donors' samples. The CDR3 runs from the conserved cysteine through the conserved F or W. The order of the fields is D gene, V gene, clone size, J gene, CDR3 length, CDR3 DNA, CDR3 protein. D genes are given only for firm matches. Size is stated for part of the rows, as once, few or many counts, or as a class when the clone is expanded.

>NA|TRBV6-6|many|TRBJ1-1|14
TGTGCCAGCAGTTACTCGACGGTAAACACTGAAGCTTTCTTT
CASSYSTVNTEAFF
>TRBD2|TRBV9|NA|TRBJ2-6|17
TGTGCCAGCAGCGTAGACATAGCGGGGGGGCGGGCCAACGTCCTGACTTTC
CASSVDIAGGRANVLTF
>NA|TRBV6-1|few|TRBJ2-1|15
TGTGCCAGCAGAGCCAGGGGATTAAACTACAATGAGCAGTTCTTC
CASRARGLNYNEQFF
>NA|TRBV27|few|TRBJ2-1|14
TGTGCCAGCAGTTTTGCAACTGGATACAATGAGCAGTTCTTC
CASSFATGYNEQFF
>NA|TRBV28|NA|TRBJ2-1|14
TGTGCCAGCAGTTTATACAGGACGGGGAATGAGCAGTTCTTC
CASSLYRTGNEQFF
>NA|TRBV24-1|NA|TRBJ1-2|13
TGTGCCACCAGTGACAGTGGACTCTATGGCTACACCTTC
CATSDSGLYGYTF
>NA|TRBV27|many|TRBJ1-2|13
TGTGCCAGCAGCTTAGGAGGGGCTGGTGGCTACACCTTC
CASSLGGAGGYTF
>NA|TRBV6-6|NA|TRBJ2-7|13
TGTGCCAGCAGGGACAGCGGTCACTACGAGCAGTACTTC
CASRDSGHYEQYF
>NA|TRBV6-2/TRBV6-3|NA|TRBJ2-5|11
TGTGCCAGCACCGAGGGACTCCTTTGGAGATTC
CASTEGLLWRF
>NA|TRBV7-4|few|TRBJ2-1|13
TGTGCCAGCAGCTTAGCAACGGGCAATGAGCAGTTCTTC
CASSLATGNEQFF
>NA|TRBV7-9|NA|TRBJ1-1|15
TGTGCCAGCAGCTCACCGTTCGGCAAGAACACTGAAGCTTTCTTT
CASSSPFGKNTEAFF
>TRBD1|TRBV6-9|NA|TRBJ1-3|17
TGTGTCAGCAGTTACGGGCCGGGCAGGGGGCATGGAAACACCATATATTTT
CVSSYGPGRGHGNTIYF
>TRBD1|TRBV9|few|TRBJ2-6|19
TGTGCCAGCAGCGGACCCCGGGACAGGATACCCTCTGGGGCCAACGTCCTGACTTTC
CASSGPRDRIPSGANVLTF
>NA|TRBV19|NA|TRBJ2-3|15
TGTGCCAGTAGTACACCCGGGTCTATAATGGATACGCAGTATTTT
CASSTPGSIMDTQYF
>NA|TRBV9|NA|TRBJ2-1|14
TGTGCCAGCAGCGTCGGATGGGGGAGAGATGAGCAGTTCTTC
CASSVGWGRDEQFF
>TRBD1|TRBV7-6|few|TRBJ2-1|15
TGTGCCAGCAGCCACAGGGGGACTGGGGATCTTGAGCAGTTCTTC
CASSHRGTGDLEQFF
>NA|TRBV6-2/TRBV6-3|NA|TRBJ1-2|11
TGTGCCAGCGCCAGCAACTATGGCTACACCTTC
CASASNYGYTF
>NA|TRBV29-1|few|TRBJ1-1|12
TGCAGCGTGGGGCGGTTGAACACTGAAGCTTTCTTT
CSVGRLNTEAFF
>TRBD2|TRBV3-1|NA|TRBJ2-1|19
TGTGCCAGCAGCCAAGATCGGGCTAGCGGGGGGGTATATTACAATGAGCAGTTCTTC
CASSQDRASGGVYYNEQFF
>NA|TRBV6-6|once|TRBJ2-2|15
TGTGCCAGCCAGGGGGGGCACCCGAACACCGGGGAGCTGTTTTTT
CASQGGHPNTGELFF
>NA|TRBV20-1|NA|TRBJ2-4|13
TGCAGTGCTTCTCTCGACGGCATAAACATTCAGTACTTC
CSASLDGINIQYF
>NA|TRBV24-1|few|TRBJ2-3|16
TGTGCCACCAGTGATTTACGGCAGGGGAGCACAGATACGCAGTATTTT
CATSDLRQGSTDTQYF
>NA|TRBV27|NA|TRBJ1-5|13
TGTGCCAGCAGCCAGGGGTGGAATCAGCCCCAGCATTTT
CASSQGWNQPQHF
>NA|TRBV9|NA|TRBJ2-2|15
TGTGCCAGCAGCGACTCAGGGGCGAACACCGGGGAGCTGTTTTTT
CASSDSGANTGELFF
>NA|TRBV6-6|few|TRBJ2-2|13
TGTGCCAGCAGTTACTCTGGCCCCGGGGAGCTGTTTTTT
CASSYSGPGELFF
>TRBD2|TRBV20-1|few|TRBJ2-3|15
TGCAGTGCTAGAGATCTTGGGGGGGGCACAGATACGCAGTATTTT
CSARDLGGGTDTQYF
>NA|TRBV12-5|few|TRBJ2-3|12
TGTGCTAGTGGTTTGGTAACAGATACGCAGTATTTT
CASGLVTDTQYF
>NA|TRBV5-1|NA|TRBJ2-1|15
TGCGCCAGCAGCTTGACTGGAGGAACGTTAGATGAGCAGTTCTTC
CASSLTGGTLDEQFF
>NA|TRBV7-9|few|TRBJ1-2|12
TGTGCCAGCAGCCAGCAGGGGCGAGGCTACACCTTC
CASSQQGRGYTF
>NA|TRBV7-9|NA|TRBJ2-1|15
TGTGCCAGCAGCCCCCTATCATCGGGGAGCAATGAGCAGTTCTTC
CASSPLSSGSNEQFF
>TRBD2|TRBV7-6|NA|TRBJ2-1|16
TGTGCCAGCAGCCAGACTAGCGGGAGCTCCTACAATGAGCAGTTCTTC
CASSQTSGSSYNEQFF
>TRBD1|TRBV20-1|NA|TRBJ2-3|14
TGCAGTGCTACTCGACAGGGGACCACAGATACGCAGTATTTT
CSATRQGTTDTQYF
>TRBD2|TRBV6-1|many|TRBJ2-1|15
TGTGCCAGCAGCCCACTGGCGGGGGGTAACAATGAGCAGTTCTTC
CASSPLAGGNNEQFF
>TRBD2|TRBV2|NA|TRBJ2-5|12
TGTGCCAGCTTGGTAGCGGGGGAGACCCAGTACTTC
CASLVAGETQYF
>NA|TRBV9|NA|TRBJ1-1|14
TGTGCCAGCAGCGTCGGACTCTTGAACACTGAAGCTTTCTTT
CASSVGLLNTEAFF
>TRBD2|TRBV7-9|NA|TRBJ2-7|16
TGTGCCAGCAGCCCCACTAGCGGGGAGAGCTCCTACGAGCAGTACTTC
CASSPTSGESSYEQYF
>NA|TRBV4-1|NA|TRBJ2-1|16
TGCGCCAGCAGCCTATTTGGCGGCCCAAAAACCAATGAGCAGTTCTTC
CASSLFGGPKTNEQFF
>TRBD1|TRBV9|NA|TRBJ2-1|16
TGTGCCAGCAGCGAGCGACAGGGGCTTTCCTACAATGAGCAGTTCTTC
CASSERQGLSYNEQFF
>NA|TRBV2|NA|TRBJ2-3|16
TGTGCCAGCATCCGGGCAACAAGCGTTCGCACAGATACGCAGTATTTT
CASIRATSVRTDTQYF
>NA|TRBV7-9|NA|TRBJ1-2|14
TGTGCCAGCAGCGCCCCCGGGGGGTATTGGGGCTACACCTTC
CASSAPGGYWGYTF
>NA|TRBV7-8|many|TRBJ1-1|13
TGTGCCAGCCTCACCCCCGACAGATCTGAAGCTTTCTTT
CASLTPDRSEAFF